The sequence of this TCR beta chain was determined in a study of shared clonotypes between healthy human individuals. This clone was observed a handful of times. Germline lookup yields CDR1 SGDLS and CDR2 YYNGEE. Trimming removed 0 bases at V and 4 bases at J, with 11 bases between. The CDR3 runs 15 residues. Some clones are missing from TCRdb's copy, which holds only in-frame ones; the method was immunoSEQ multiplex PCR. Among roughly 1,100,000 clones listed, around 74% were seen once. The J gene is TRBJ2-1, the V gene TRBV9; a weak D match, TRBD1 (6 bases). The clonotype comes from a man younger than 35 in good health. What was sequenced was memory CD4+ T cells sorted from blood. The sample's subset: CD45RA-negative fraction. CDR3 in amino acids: CASSVGHQGYNEQFF. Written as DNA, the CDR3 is TGTGCCAGCAGCGTAGGTCATCAGGGGTACAATGAGCAGTTCTTC.